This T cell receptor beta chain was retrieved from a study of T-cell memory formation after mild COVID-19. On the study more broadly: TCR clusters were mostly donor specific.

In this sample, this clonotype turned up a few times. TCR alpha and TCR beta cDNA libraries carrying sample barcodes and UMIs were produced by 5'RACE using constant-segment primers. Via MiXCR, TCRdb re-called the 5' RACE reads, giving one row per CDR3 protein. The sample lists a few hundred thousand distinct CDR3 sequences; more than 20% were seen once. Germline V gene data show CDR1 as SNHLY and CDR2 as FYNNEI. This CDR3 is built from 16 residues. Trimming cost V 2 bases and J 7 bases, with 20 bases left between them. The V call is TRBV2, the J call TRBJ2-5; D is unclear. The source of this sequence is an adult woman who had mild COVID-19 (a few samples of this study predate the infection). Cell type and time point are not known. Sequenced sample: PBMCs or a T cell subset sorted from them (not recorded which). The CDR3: CASSEIVGLPPGTQYF. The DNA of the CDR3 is TGTGCCAGCAGTGAAATCGTTGGCCTACCTCCAGGGACCCAGTACTTC. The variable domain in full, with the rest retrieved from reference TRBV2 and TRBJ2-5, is EPEVTQTPSHQVTQMGQEVILRCVPISNHLYFYWYRQILGQKVEFLVSFYNNEISEKSEIFDDQFSVERPDGSNFTLKIRSTKLEDSAMYFCASSEIVGLPPGTQYFGPGTRLLVL.